A selection of T cell receptor beta chains follows, all from one sample in a study of T cells in Graves' hyperthyroidism and ophthalmopathy. TCRdb re-called the multiplex PCR reads with MiXCR, one entry per CDR3 protein. This sample yields approximately 400,000 distinct CDR3 sequences, of which 15% to 18% are seen a single time; almost 8% belongs to the top ten. What was sequenced was blood. The receptors derive from a woman under 30 with Graves' hyperthyroidism. Each CDR3 is given with its conserved first and last residue. A D gene is named only where the DNA matches it firmly. Not all rows give a size; the values are once, few, many and, for expanded clones, a class.

- - TRBJ1-1 TRBV6-4 TGTGCCCAGCCTAAGCATGAAGCTTTCTTT CAQPKHEAFF
- many TRBJ2-3 TRBV3-1 TGTGCCAGCAGCCAAGATCGACTCAGCACAGATACGCAGTATTTT CASSQDRLSTDTQYF
TRBD1 - TRBJ2-7 TRBV6-1 TGTGCCAGCAGGAGGGAGTCAGGGGGTTCTTACGAGCAGTACTTC CASRRESGGSYEQYF
TRBD2 many TRBJ2-5 TRBV7-2 TGTGCCAGCAGCCCGACTAGCGGGAGGGCCCGAGAGACCCAGTACTTC CASSPTSGRARETQYF
- - TRBJ2-7 TRBV4-1 TGCGCCAGCAGCCAAGGCCACTTCGAACAATCCGAGCAGTACTTC CASSQGHFEQSEQYF
TRBD2 many TRBJ2-5 TRBV24-1 TGTGCCACCAGTGATCCGCGGGGGATCCAAGAGACCCAGTACTTC CATSDPRGIQETQYF
- few TRBJ2-1 TRBV28 TGTGCCAGCAGTTTACCGGTCCCGGGCCATGAGCAGTTCTTC CASSLPVPGHEQFF
- many TRBJ1-2 TRBV3-1 TGTGCCAGCAGCCCTCAAGGAGGGGCCTATGGCTACACCTTC CASSPQGGAYGYTF
TRBD1 many TRBJ2-3 TRBV6-2/TRBV6-3 TGTGCCAGCAGCCGGGACAGGGCTACAGATACGCAGTATTTT CASSRDRATDTQYF
- many TRBJ2-3 TRBV12-3/TRBV12-4 TGTGCCAGCAGTTCGGACTATCGCCCTACGCAGTATTTT CASSSDYRPTQYF
TRBD2 many TRBJ2-7 TRBV12-3/TRBV12-4 TGTGCCAGCAGCCCAATTGGGTTAGCGGGAAACTACGAGCAGTACTTC CASSPIGLAGNYEQYF
TRBD2 few TRBJ2-7 TRBV4-2 TGTGCCAGCAGCCCTCGCGCCCTAGCGGAGGCCTACGAGCAGTACTTC CASSPRALAEAYEQYF
- - TRBJ2-1 TRBV5-1 TGCGCCAGCAGCCTGTTAGTGGGGGGGCAGAATGAGCAGTTCTTC CASSLLVGGQNEQFF
TRBD1 many TRBJ1-1 TRBV2 TGTGCCAGCAGTGATGGACAGGGGAACACTGAAGCTTTCTTT CASSDGQGNTEAFF
- many TRBJ2-1 TRBV2 TGTGCCAGCGCGCTAGCGTCGAGCTCCTACAATGAGCAGTTCTTC CASALASSSYNEQFF
- many TRBJ2-7 TRBV20-1 TGCAGTGCTAGAGTTTCGGCTCCCGAGCTGTACTTC CSARVSAPELYF
- many TRBJ1-5 TRBV9 TGTGCCAGCAGCGCACGGGGGTGGGAAGATCAGCCCCAGCATTTT CASSARGWEDQPQHF
TRBD1 many TRBJ2-1 TRBV3-1 TGTGCCAGCAGCCAAACAGGGGAATTATACAATGAGCAGTTCTTC CASSQTGELYNEQFF
- many TRBJ2-6 TRBV27 TGTGCCAGCAGTTTGTACAGCTCTGGGGCCAACGTCCTGACTTTC CASSLYSSGANVLTF
TRBD2 many TRBJ2-7 TRBV12-5 TGTGCTAGTGGTTTTGGCGGGAGGGTAGGCGAGCAGTACTTC CASGFGGRVGEQYF
- - TRBJ2-1 TRBV4-2 TGTGCCAGCAGCCAAGATAGAGGCCAGTTCTTC CASSQDRGQFF
- few TRBJ2-5 TRBV25-1 TGTGCCAGCAGTGGGGGGGGGCCAGGGGGCCAAGAGACCCAGTACTTC CASSGGGPGGQETQYF
TRBD2 few TRBJ2-1 TRBV19 TGTGCCAGTAGTATAGATCAGGAGCGGGGGGCCCACAATGAGCAGTTCTTC CASSIDQERGAHNEQFF
TRBD1 many TRBJ2-3 TRBV7-9 TGTGCCAGCAGCTCCGGGACAGGAGGAACAGATACGCAGTATTTT CASSSGTGGTDTQYF
TRBD1 many TRBJ1-2 TRBV27 TGTGCCAGCAGTTTAAGTCCCGGGACAGCGACCTTCTATGGCTACACCTTC CASSLSPGTATFYGYTF
- many TRBJ1-5 TRBV12-3/TRBV12-4 TGTGCCAGCAGTTTAATGTCTGGGTTTCAGCATTTT CASSLMSGFQHF
- once TRBJ2-7 TRBV2 TGTGCCAGCAGAGAGGGTGCAGACTACGAGCAGTACTTC CASREGADYEQYF
TRBD1 many TRBJ1-3 TRBV6-1 TGTGCCAGCAGTGAACGCGGGACAGGGTTTAGAAACACCATATATTTT CASSERGTGFRNTIYF
TRBD1 many TRBJ2-2 TRBV3-1 TGTGCCAGCAGCCCCGGGACAGGGTCCCACACCGGGGAGCTGTTTTTT CASSPGTGSHTGELFF
- - TRBJ2-2 TRBV12-3/TRBV12-4 TGTGCCAGCAGTTTAGCGCGCATAGCCGCCGGGGAGCTGTTTTTT CASSLARIAAGELFF
TRBD2 few TRBJ2-3 TRBV7-8 TGTGCCAGCAGCTTAGTGCCTTGGGCGGGAGTCCCGGATACGCAGTATTTT CASSLVPWAGVPDTQYF
- few TRBJ2-7 TRBV5-6 TGTGCCAGCAGCTCCCGAAATGAGCAGTACTTC CASSSRNEQYF
TRBD1 few TRBJ1-2 TRBV10-3 TGTGCCATCGGGCCGACGGCGGGACAGGGGAACTATGGCTACACCTTC CAIGPTAGQGNYGYTF
- many TRBJ1-2 TRBV5-1 TGCGCCAGCAGCTTTAATAAGGACGGCGGATACACCTTC CASSFNKDGGYTF
- many TRBJ1-1 TRBV27 TGTGCCAGCAGCCTGGGAGGGTCCACGGACACTGAAGCTTTCTTT CASSLGGSTDTEAFF
- many TRBJ2-5 TRBV28 TGTGCCAGCAGATTCAGAGGGGGTCAAGAGACCCAGTACTTC CASRFRGGQETQYF